These 10 T cell receptor beta chains share one sample of origin, sequenced in a study of blood T cell repertoires in COVID-19. Repertoires were generated with immunoSEQ multiplex PCR, while TCRdb's copy carries only in-frame clones and drops some. The sample carries under 100,000 clones, just under 85% recorded once. The sample taken for sequencing was peripheral blood. All receptors derive from a man at least 80 years old with active or convalescent COVID-19.

V is TRBV2 and J is TRBJ1-2, with D perhaps TRBD1 (6 bases). This CDR3 is 13 amino acids long. Germline CDR1 SNHLY, CDR2 FYNNEI. Trimming pared 2 bases from V and 8 bases from J, leaving 12 bases between. This CDR3 reads CASSERGAEGYTF. The CDR3 DNA is TGTGCCAGCAGTGAACGGGGGGCTGAAGGCTACACCTTC.

The genes are TRBV30 and TRBJ2-1; possible D gene TRBD2, 5 bases. V was trimmed by 3 bases and J by 10 bases, leaving 16 bases between them. Germline V CDR1 and CDR2: GTSNPN, SVGIG (reference sequence). The CDR3 is 13 amino acids. DNA for the CDR3: TGTGCCTGGAGCGGGCTAGCACTGGGGGAGCAGTTCTTC. Residues: CAWSGLALGEQFF.

The chain links TRBV18 to TRBJ1-1; TRBD1 agrees at 7 bases. The junction had 7 bases not matched to a gene; V was cut back by 5 bases and J by 4 bases. This CDR3 spans 14 amino acids. CDR1 is KGHSH and CDR2 is LQKENI in the germline V gene. The CDR3 spells CASSTTGDGTEAFF. Written as DNA, the CDR3 is TGTGCCAGCTCAACCACAGGGGATGGCACTGAAGCTTTCTTT.

The gene calls are TRBV20-1 and TRBJ1-1, with D maybe TRBD1 (5 bases). The V end lost 3 bases, the J end lost 8 bases, and 13 bases lay between the germline ends. The CDR3 length is 12 residues. Germline CDR1 DFQATT, CDR2 SNEGSKA (reference sequence). The CDR3 DNA sequence: TGCAGTGCTAGTGAGGGGCGGGAGGAAGCTTTCTTT. As protein: CSASEGREEAFF.

The chain uses TRBV7-2 and TRBJ1-1; D remains ambiguous. The germline V gene has CDR1 SGHTA and CDR2 FQGNSA. This CDR3 comprises 13 residues. V was cut by 6 bases and J by 5 bases, with 13 bases left in between. The CDR3 sequence: CASRRTTGTEAFF. CDR3 DNA: TGTGCCAGCAGGCGGACCACGGGAACTGAAGCTTTCTTT.

J is TRBJ1-5 and V is TRBV9; D remains unclear. This CDR3 contains 14 residues. V dropped 5 bases and J dropped 9 bases, with 18 bases sitting between them. The V gene's germline CDR1 is SGDLS and CDR2 YYNGEE. CDR3 region: CASSEGGGLLPQHF. CDR3 DNA: TGTGCCAGCAGTGAGGGTGGAGGACTACTGCCCCAGCATTTT.

The V gene is TRBV27, the J gene TRBJ2-6; 8 positions agree with TRBD1. After removal of 1 base from V and 0 bases from J, the junction contained 11 bases not matched to a gene. There are 20 residues in the CDR3. Germline V gene lookup returns CDR1 MNHEY and CDR2 SMNVEV (reference sequence). CDR3 sequence reads: CASSLWPPGGSSSGANVLTF. As DNA, the CDR3 is TGTGCCAGCAGTTTATGGCCTCCAGGGGGCTCCAGCTCTGGGGCCAACGTCCTGACTTTC.

For this clone: Other DNA sequences in this sample translate to the same CDR3. This chain connects TRBV29-1 to TRBJ1-3; 7 bases line up with TRBD1. The trim removed 3 bases at V and 3 bases at J, leaving 5 bases unmatched. The length of the CDR3 is 14 residues. Germline V gene lookup returns CDR1 SQVTM and CDR2 ANQGSEA. The CDR3 reads CSVDPTGSGNTIYF. CDR3 DNA: TGCAGCGTTGACCCGACAGGGAGTGGAAACACCATATATTTT.

This chain joins TRBV11-2 and TRBJ2-1; a possible D gene is TRBD1 (6 bases). There are 14 residues in the CDR3. V was cut by 4 bases and J by 4 bases, with 11 bases left in between. Per the germline V gene, CDR1 is SGHAT and CDR2 is FQNNGV. The CDR3 DNA reads TGTGCCAGCAGCTATACAGGGTCTTACAATGAGCAGTTCTTC. Its protein is CASSYTGSYNEQFF.

The gene calls are TRBV4-2 and TRBJ1-2; TRBD1 is a possible D gene (5 bases). Germline assignment: CDR1 LGHNA and CDR2 YNFKEQ. The CDR3 loop spans 16 amino acids. Trimming removed 4 bases from V and 4 bases from J, with 19 bases in between. CDR3 protein: CASSLRRQGSSYGYTF. In DNA, the CDR3 is TGTGCCAGCAGCCTTCGCAGGCAGGGAAGCAGCTATGGCTACACCTTC.